These 30 T cell receptor beta chains originate from one sample sequenced in a study of OX40 agonist ivuxolimab in advanced cancers. Profiled with immunoSEQ multiplex PCR; TCRdb holds only in-frame clones, not every one. This table has roughly 80,000 clones, 90% to 95% appearing once. Sequencing was performed on CD4+ or CD8+ T cells sorted from blood, taken in a trial of the OX40 agonist ivuxolimab. All receptors come from an adult with an advanced solid tumor such as melanoma, head and neck, liver or kidney cancer.

J is TRBJ1-1 and V is TRBV18; a weak D match, TRBD1 (5 bases). V lost 2 bases to trimming and J lost 5 bases, with 18 bases between them. Germline V lookup: CDR1 KGHSH, CDR2 LQKENI. This CDR3 contains 16 residues. DNA for the CDR3: TGTGCCAGCTCACCATTCCAGGGCCCGGGGGGGACTGAAGCTTTCTTT. Protein sequence: CASSPFQGPGGTEAFF.

The CDR3 here is CASSVHYTYEQYF. For the CDR3, the DNA is TGTGCCAGCAGTGTACACTATACCTACGAGCAGTACTTC. J is TRBJ2-7 and V is TRBV6-1; D gene unclear. Germline CDR1 MNHNS, CDR2 SASEGT. This CDR3 region has 13 residues. V was shortened by 4 bases and J by 2 bases, with 9 bases between the two germline ends.

The gene calls are TRBV7-2 and TRBJ2-7; the D gene is possibly TRBD1 (5 bases). V was shortened by 0 bases and J by 9 bases, with 18 bases between the two germline ends. Germline V CDR1 and CDR2: SGHTA, FQGNSA. This CDR3 comprises 15 residues. CDR3 in amino acids: CASSLADVSPRGQYF. The DNA of the CDR3 is TGTGCCAGCAGCTTAGCGGACGTATCTCCTAGGGGGCAGTACTTC.

The chain carries TRBV4-1 and TRBJ2-7; D is possibly TRBD1 (6 bases). In germline, CDR1 is MGHRA, CDR2 YSYEKL. V was pared by 0 bases and J by 3 bases, with 15 bases between. The CDR3 is 16 amino acids. The chain's CDR3 is CASSQDLSLQGYEQYF. The CDR3 DNA follows: TGCGCCAGCAGCCAAGATCTTTCCCTACAGGGCTACGAGCAGTACTTC.

The V gene is TRBV28, the J gene TRBJ2-7, with 10 bases lining up with TRBD1. Germline V CDR1 and CDR2: MDHEN, SYDVKM. The CDR3 runs 14 residues. J gave up 4 bases and V 6 bases, and 6 bases lay outside the gene matches. The CDR3 DNA sequence: TGTGCCAGCAGGACGGGACAGGGGCGTTACGAGCAGTACTTC. Translation: CASRTGQGRYEQYF. Full variable domain (remainder filled in from reference TRBV28 and TRBJ2-7): DVKVTQSSRYLVKRTGEKVFLECVQDMDHENMFWYRQDPGLGLRLIYFSYDVKMKEKGDIPEGYSVSREKKERFSLILESASTNQTSMYLCASRTGQGRYEQYFGPGTRLTVT.

This chain uses TRBV28 with TRBJ2-1; the match to TRBD2 covers 12 bases. J lost 7 bases, V lost 6 bases, and 4 bases had no gene match. Germline loops: CDR1 MDHEN, CDR2 SYDVKM. The CDR3 totals 14 residues. CDR3 sequence reads: CASRTSGSSNEQFF. CDR3 nucleotides: TGTGCCAGCAGGACTAGCGGGAGTTCGAATGAGCAGTTCTTC.

The V and J genes are TRBV27 and TRBJ2-7; TRBD2 matches at 8 bases. The CDR3 extends over 15 amino acids. Trimming at V came to 7 bases and at J to 6 bases, leaving 14 bases not matched to a gene. The V gene's germline CDR1 is MNHEY and CDR2 SMNVEV (reference sequence). The CDR3 region has the DNA TGTGCCAGCACCTCACCGGGACTAGTAAACCCCGAGCAGTACTTC. Its translation is CASTSPGLVNPEQYF.

Comment on this clone: The junction departs from the called germline gene at one end, perhaps through a read error. The genes are TRBV18 and TRBJ1-1; unclear D gene. CDR3 size: 14 residues. Germline lookup yields CDR1 KGHSH and CDR2 LQKENI. The CDR3 loop is CASSPPPYPTETFF. The CDR3 region has the DNA TGTGCCAGCTCACCACCGCCATATCCCACTGAAACTTTCTTT.

This clone was observed a few times. V is TRBV19 and J is TRBJ1-1; no definite D call. CDR3 length: 14 amino acids. Germline CDR1 is LNHDA and CDR2 is SQIVND (reference sequence). V shed 3 bases and J shed 0 bases, with 8 bases lying between them. The CDR3 protein is CASSIGRLNTEAFF. In nucleotides, the CDR3 is TGTGCCAGTAGTATTGGCAGGTTGAACACTGAAGCTTTCTTT.

This chain uses TRBV5-6 with TRBJ2-2, with D hard to call. Germline CDR1 and CDR2: SGHDT and YYEEEE. The CDR3 is 16 amino acids. Trimming took off 1 base at V and 6 bases at J, with 16 bases between the two ends. This chain's CDR3 is CASSLTGIWTSGELFF. The CDR3 region has the DNA TGTGCCAGCAGCTTGACCGGAATCTGGACGTCCGGGGAGCTGTTTTTT.

Only a few counts were recorded for this clone. The chain combines TRBV2 with TRBJ1-3, with TRBD1 as a possible D gene (5 bases). This CDR3 is 17 amino acids long. Trimming removed 5 bases at V and 1 base at J, with 18 bases between. Germline V gene sequence: CDR1 SNHLY, CDR2 FYNNEI. CDR3 residues: CASSLLREGTSGNTIYF. As DNA, the CDR3 is TGTGCCAGCAGTCTTCTCAGGGAGGGCACTTCTGGAAACACCATATATTTT.

The chain combines TRBV7-2 with TRBJ2-7, with D maybe TRBD2 (5 bases). V gave up 1 base and J gave up 6 bases, with 13 bases separating them. CDR1 and CDR2 (germline): SGHTA, FQGNSA. CDR3 size: 14 residues. In nucleotides, the CDR3 is TGTGCCAGCAGCTTAGTACTAGTGGGAAGCGAGCAGTACTTC. Its translation: CASSLVLVGSEQYF.

This clone appeared a single time. V gene TRBV28 combines with J gene TRBJ2-1, with 9 bases fitting TRBD2. V lost 4 bases, J lost 3 bases, and 7 bases stayed unmatched. Germline V lookup: CDR1 MDHEN, CDR2 SYDVKM. This CDR3 is 16 amino acids long. Here the CDR3 DNA reads TGTGCCAGCAGTTCACCTAGCGGGAAGGTCTACAATGAGCAGTTCTTC. It translates to CASSSPSGKVYNEQFF.

The chain employs TRBV28 and TRBJ2-1; D possibly corresponds to TRBD2 (5 bases). Germline V lookup: CDR1 MDHEN, CDR2 SYDVKM. CDR3 length equals 17 residues. The ends were cut back, 4 bases at V and 2 bases at J, with 18 bases in the middle. CDR3 DNA: TGTGCCAGCAGTTCGACGGACTTTTTCCACCCCTACAATGAGCAGTTCTTC. Amino acid sequence: CASSSTDFFHPYNEQFF.

This clone showed up just once. V usage is TRBV5-6 and J usage is TRBJ2-3, with no clear D. Trimming cost V 2 bases and J 5 bases, with 9 bases left between them. CDR3 length equals 13 residues. Germline CDR1 SGHDT, CDR2 YYEEEE. The chain's CDR3 is CASSFGPQDTQYF. CDR3 sequence (DNA): TGTGCCAGCAGCTTTGGACCACAAGATACGCAGTATTTT. The full variable domain, in which reference TRBV5-6 and TRBJ2-3 provide the parts outside the CDR3, is DAGVTQSPTHLIKTRGQQVTLRCSPKSGHDTVSWYQQALGQGPQFIFQYYEEEERQRGNFPDRFSGHQFPNYSSELNVNALLLGDSALYLCASSFGPQDTQYFGPGTRLTVL.

This rearrangement joins TRBV5-1 to TRBJ2-1; 9 bases map to TRBD2. The length of the CDR3 is 15 residues. Germline V lookup: CDR1 SGHRS, CDR2 YFSETQ. V was clipped by 6 bases and J by 4 bases; unmatched bases: 8. CDR3 sequence (DNA): TGCGCCAGCAACCGATTAGCGGGAGCTTACAATGAGCAGTTCTTC. Encoded protein: CASNRLAGAYNEQFF.

The chain couples TRBV18 to TRBJ2-7, with 8 bases that match TRBD2. The CDR3 covers 15 residues. V shed 3 bases and J 2 bases; nucleotides not matched to a gene: 6. CDR1 is KGHSH, CDR2 LQKENI, per germline. The CDR3 bases are TGTGCCAGCTCACCCATTAGCGGGATAGCCTACGAGCAGTACTTC. Translated, it gives CASSPISGIAYEQYF. The full variable domain, with the rest looked up from reference TRBV18 and TRBJ2-7, is NAGVMQNPRHLVRRRGQEARLRCSPMKGHSHVYWYRQLPEEGLKFMVYLQKENIIDESGMPKERFSAEFPKEGPSILRIQQVVRGDSAAYFCASSPISGIAYEQYFGPGTRLTVT.

The V gene is TRBV14, the J gene TRBJ2-3, with D tentatively TRBD1 (5 bases). Trimming took off 4 bases at V and 4 bases at J, with 18 bases between the two ends. The length of the CDR3 is 16 residues. The V gene's germline CDR1 is SGHDN and CDR2 FVKESK. The CDR3 loop reads CASSPRLGEYPDTQYF. DNA of the CDR3: TGTGCCAGCAGCCCAAGGTTAGGGGAATACCCAGATACGCAGTATTTT.

The chain employs TRBV7-9 and TRBJ2-3; either TRBD1 or TRBD2 may fit D (5 bases each). Germline V gene sequence: CDR1 SEHNR, CDR2 FQNEAQ (reference sequence). V lost 5 bases and J lost 4, with 16 bases in between. The CDR3 runs to 15 residues. CDR3 amino acids: CASSPKVRDPDTQYF. The CDR3 DNA reads as TGTGCCAGCAGCCCTAAAGTCCGGGACCCAGATACGCAGTATTTT.

The rearrangement links TRBV19 to TRBJ2-3; the match to TRBD2 covers 8 bases. Losses at the gene ends were 7 bases for V and 1 base for J; bases not matched to a gene: 7. Germline V lookup: CDR1 LNHDA, CDR2 SQIVND (reference sequence). CDR3 length equals 15 residues. The CDR3 reads CASTLAGRGTDTQYF. CDR3 DNA sequence: TGTGCCAGTACTCTAGCGGGTAGGGGCACAGATACGCAGTATTTT.

The rearrangement links TRBV18 to TRBJ1-1; D ambiguous. This CDR3 has 11 amino acids. Deletions cut 1 base from V and 7 bases from J, with 4 bases between. Germline V CDR1 and CDR2: KGHSH, LQKENI. The CDR3 DNA reads as TGTGCCAGCTCACCACAGGTTGAAGCTTTCTTT. Its protein product is CASSPQVEAFF.

V usage is TRBV11-3 and J usage is TRBJ2-2, with TRBD1 as a possible D gene (6 bases). Trimming took 3 bases from V and 5 from J, leaving 13 bases between them. The CDR3 runs 15 residues. Looked up from germline, CDR1 is SGHNT and CDR2 is YENEEA. This chain's CDR3 is CASSFRGGTTGELFF. The DNA of the CDR3 is TGTGCCAGCAGCTTTCGAGGGGGTACAACCGGGGAGCTGTTTTTT. Looking up the rest from reference TRBV11-3 and TRBJ2-2 gives the full variable domain: EAGVVQSPRYKIIEKKQPVAFWCNPISGHNTLYWYLQNLGQGPELLIRYENEEAVDDSQLPKDRFSAERLKGVDSTLKIQPAELGDSAVYLCASSFRGGTTGELFFGEGSRLTVL.

The V gene is TRBV2, the J gene TRBJ2-1, with 8 bases matching TRBD1. Germline V lookup: CDR1 SNHLY, CDR2 FYNNEI. V trimming: 6 bases; J trimming: 3 bases; junction bases outside the gene matches: 7. The CDR3 totals 15 residues. The CDR3 DNA follows: TGTGCCAGCAGCGATCCTGACAGGGGCTACAATGAGCAGTTCTTC. Protein sequence: CASSDPDRGYNEQFF.

This chain uses TRBV11-3 with TRBJ2-2, with D unresolved. Between the trimmed V and J ends, which lost 3 bases and 2 bases, there was a span of 10 bases. Germline V gene data show CDR1 as SGHNT and CDR2 as YENEEA. The CDR3 totals 15 residues. The CDR3 DNA sequence: TGTGCCAGCAGCTTTGCCAGCTCTAACACCGGGGAGCTGTTTTTT. Encoded protein: CASSFASSNTGELFF. Full variable domain (outside the CDR3, taken from reference TRBV11-3 and TRBJ2-2): EAGVVQSPRYKIIEKKQPVAFWCNPISGHNTLYWYLQNLGQGPELLIRYENEEAVDDSQLPKDRFSAERLKGVDSTLKIQPAELGDSAVYLCASSFASSNTGELFFGEGSRLTVL.

The rearrangement links TRBV7-2 to TRBJ2-7, with D maybe TRBD1 (6 bases). CDR3 size: 16 residues. Germline V gives CDR1 SGHTA, CDR2 FQGNSA. The ends were cut back, 5 bases at V and 1 base at J, with 18 bases in the middle. DNA for the CDR3: TGTGCCAGCAGCCCAGGACAGCCTCTTGATTCCTACGAGCAGTACTTC. Translating it yields CASSPGQPLDSYEQYF.

The chain joins TRBV7-8 to TRBJ2-3; 9 bases map to TRBD1. CDR3 length: 16 residues. V lost 3 bases, J lost 1 base, and 5 bases stayed unmatched. The V gene's germline CDR1 is SGHVS and CDR2 FQNEAQ. The CDR3 sequence is CASSFLGQGGTDTQYF. CDR3 DNA: TGTGCCAGCAGCTTTCTGGGACAGGGTGGCACAGATACGCAGTATTTT.

The rearrangement uses TRBV6-5 and TRBJ1-5; 10 bases line up with TRBD1. The length of the CDR3 is 15 residues. CDR1 is MNHEY and CDR2 is SVGAGI in the germline V gene. Trimming cost V 6 bases and J 5 bases; bases outside gene matches: 7. This CDR3 reads CASSTGQGTDQPQHF. The CDR3 nucleotides read TGTGCCAGCAGCACGGGACAGGGGACGGATCAGCCCCAGCATTTT.

The genes are TRBV4-1 and TRBJ1-2; 11 positions match TRBD1. Looked up from germline, CDR1 is MGHRA and CDR2 is YSYEKL. CDR3 length equals 15 residues. Trimming removed 3 bases from V and 8 bases from J; junction bases left unmatched: 8. CDR3 region: CASSQRDRGVEGYTF. CDR3 nucleotides: TGCGCCAGCAGCCAGCGGGACAGGGGGGTTGAGGGCTACACCTTC.

The chain carries TRBV7-9 and TRBJ2-7; TRBD2 might be the D (6 bases). CDR3 length: 17 residues. Germline V lookup: CDR1 SEHNR, CDR2 FQNEAQ (reference sequence). V gave up 0 bases and J gave up 5 bases, with 20 bases separating them. The CDR3 sequence: CASSLALGGMGRNEQYF. The CDR3 region has the DNA TGTGCCAGCAGCTTAGCGCTTGGGGGGATGGGGAGGAACGAGCAGTACTTC.

The genes are TRBV28 and TRBJ1-3, with D possibly matching TRBD1 (5 bases). Germline V CDR1 and CDR2: MDHEN, SYDVKM. V was shortened by 6 bases and J by 7 bases, with 10 bases between the two germline ends. This CDR3 comprises 12 residues. In DNA form, the CDR3 reads TGTGCCAGCAGAACCAGACAGAACACCATATATTTT. Its translation is CASRTRQNTIYF.